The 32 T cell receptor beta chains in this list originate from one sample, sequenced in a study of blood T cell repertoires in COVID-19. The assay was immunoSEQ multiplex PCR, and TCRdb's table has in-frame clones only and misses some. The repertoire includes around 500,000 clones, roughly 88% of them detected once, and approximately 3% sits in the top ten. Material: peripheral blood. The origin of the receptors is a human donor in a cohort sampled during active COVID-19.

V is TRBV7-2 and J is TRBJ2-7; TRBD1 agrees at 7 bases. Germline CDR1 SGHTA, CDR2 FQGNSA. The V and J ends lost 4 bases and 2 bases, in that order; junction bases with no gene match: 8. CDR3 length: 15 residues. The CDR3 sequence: CASSSRTGHTYEQYF. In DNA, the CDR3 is TGTGCCAGCAGCTCTCGGACAGGACACACCTACGAGCAGTACTTC. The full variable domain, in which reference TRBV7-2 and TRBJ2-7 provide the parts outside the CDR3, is GAGVSQSPSNKVTEKGKDVELRCDPISGHTALYWYRQSLGQGLEFLIYFQGNSAPDKSGLPSDRFSAERTGGSVSTLTIQRTQQEDSAVYLCASSSRTGHTYEQYFGPGTRLTVT.

CDR3 coding DNA: TGTGCCAGCTCACCCCTCCGGGACACGAACACTGAAGCTTTCTTT. Its protein product is CASSPLRDTNTEAFF. The chain links TRBV18 to TRBJ1-1; D is perhaps TRBD1 (6 bases). Germline V gene sequence: CDR1 KGHSH, CDR2 LQKENI. V lost 3 bases, J lost 1 base, and 12 bases lay in between. CDR3 length equals 15 residues.

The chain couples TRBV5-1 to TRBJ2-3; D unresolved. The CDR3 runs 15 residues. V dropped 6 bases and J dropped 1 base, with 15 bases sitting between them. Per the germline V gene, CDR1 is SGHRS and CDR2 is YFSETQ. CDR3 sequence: CASTPSQMGTDTQYF. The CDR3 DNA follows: TGCGCCAGCACCCCTTCTCAGATGGGCACAGATACGCAGTATTTT.

The CDR3: CASSQDVASGRYHEQYF. The CDR3 region has the DNA TGTGCCAGCAGCCAAGACGTCGCTAGCGGGAGGTACCACGAGCAGTACTTC. The chain links TRBV3-1 (or the pseudogene TRBV3-2) to TRBJ2-7, with 11 bases that match TRBD2. V shed 0 bases, J shed 5 bases, and the junction held 9 bases outside the gene matches. CDR1 is LGHDT, CDR2 YNNKEL, per germline (reference sequence). The CDR3 extends over 17 amino acids.

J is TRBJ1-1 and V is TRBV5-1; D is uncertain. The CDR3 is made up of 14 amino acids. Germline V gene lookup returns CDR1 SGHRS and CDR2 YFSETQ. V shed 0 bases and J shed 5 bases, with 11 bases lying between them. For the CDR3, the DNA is TGCGCCAGCAGCTTGGGAGGATCCCTTACTGAAGCTTTCTTT. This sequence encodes CASSLGGSLTEAFF. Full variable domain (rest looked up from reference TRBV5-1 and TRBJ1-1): KAGVTQTPRYLIKTRGQQVTLSCSPISGHRSVSWYQQTPGQGLQFLFEYFSETQRNKGNFPGRFSGRQFSNSRSEMNVSTLELGDSALYLCASSLGGSLTEAFFGQGTRLTVV.

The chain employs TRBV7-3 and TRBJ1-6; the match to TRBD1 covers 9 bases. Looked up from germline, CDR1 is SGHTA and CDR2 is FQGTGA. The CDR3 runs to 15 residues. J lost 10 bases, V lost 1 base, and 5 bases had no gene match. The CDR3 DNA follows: TGTGCCAGCAGCTTAATCGACAGGGGGAAATCACCCCTCCACTTT. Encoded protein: CASSLIDRGKSPLHF.

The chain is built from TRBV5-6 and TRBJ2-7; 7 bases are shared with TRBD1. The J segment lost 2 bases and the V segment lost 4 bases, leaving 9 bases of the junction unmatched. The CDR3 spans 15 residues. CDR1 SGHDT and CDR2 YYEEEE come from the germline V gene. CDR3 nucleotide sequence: TGTGCCAGCAGCCGGTCAGGGGGTAACCCCTACGAGCAGTACTTC. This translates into CASSRSGGNPYEQYF.

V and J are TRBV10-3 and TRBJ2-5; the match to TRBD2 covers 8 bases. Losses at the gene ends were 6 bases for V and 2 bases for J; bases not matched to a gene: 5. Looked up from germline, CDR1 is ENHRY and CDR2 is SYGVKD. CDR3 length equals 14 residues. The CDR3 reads CAIRAAGAQETQYF. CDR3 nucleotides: TGTGCCATCAGGGCAGCGGGAGCACAAGAGACCCAGTACTTC.

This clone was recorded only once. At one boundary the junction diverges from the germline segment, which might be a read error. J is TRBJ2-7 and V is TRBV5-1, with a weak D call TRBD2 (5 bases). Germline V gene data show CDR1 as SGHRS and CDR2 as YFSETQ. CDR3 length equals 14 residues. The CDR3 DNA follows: TGCGCCAGCAGCTTGGCTGGGGAATCGGGGTTACCCCACTTC. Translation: CASSLAGESGLPHF.

In DNA, the CDR3 is TGTGCCAGCAGCTTCACAGGGGACACTGAAGCTTTCTTT. This translates into CASSFTGDTEAFF. The chain carries TRBV11-1 and TRBJ1-1; TRBD1 agrees at 7 bases. J was trimmed by 3 bases and V by 3 bases; bases with no gene match: 1. Germline V CDR1 and CDR2: SGHAT, FQDESV (reference sequence). The CDR3 has 13 residues.

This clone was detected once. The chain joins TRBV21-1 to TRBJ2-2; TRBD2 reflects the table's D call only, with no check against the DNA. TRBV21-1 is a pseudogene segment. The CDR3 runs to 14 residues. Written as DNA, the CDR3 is TGTGCCAGCTATTCGGGGAACAACACCGGGGAGCTGTTTTTT. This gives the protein CASYSGNNTGELFF.

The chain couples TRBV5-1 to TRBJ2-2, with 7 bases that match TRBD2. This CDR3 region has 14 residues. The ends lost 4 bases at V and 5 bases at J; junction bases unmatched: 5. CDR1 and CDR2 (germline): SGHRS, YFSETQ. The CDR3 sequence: CASSGLGATGELFF. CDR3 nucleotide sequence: TGCGCCAGCAGCGGACTAGGAGCTACCGGGGAGCTGTTTTTT.

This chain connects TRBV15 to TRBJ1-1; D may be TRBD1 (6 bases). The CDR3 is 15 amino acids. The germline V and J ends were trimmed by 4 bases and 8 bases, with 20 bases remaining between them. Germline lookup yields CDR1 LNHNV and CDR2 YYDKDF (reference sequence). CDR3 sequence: CATSKLTGLTGEAFF. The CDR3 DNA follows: TGTGCCACCAGCAAGTTAACAGGGCTAACGGGAGAAGCTTTCTTT.

The CDR3 protein is CAISERHNSNQPQHF. The CDR3 DNA is TGTGCCATCAGTGAGCGACACAATAGCAATCAGCCCCAGCATTTT. The V call is TRBV10-3, the J call TRBJ1-5, with unresolved D. The CDR3 covers 15 residues. V was trimmed by 2 bases and J by 0 bases, leaving 8 bases between them. Germline loops: CDR1 ENHRY, CDR2 SYGVKD.

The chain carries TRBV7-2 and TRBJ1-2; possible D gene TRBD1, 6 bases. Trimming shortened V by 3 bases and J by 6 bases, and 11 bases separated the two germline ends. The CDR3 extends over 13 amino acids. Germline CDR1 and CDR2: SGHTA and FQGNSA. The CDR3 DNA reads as TGTGCCAGCAGCTTGTTCAGGGGCGATGGCTACACCTTC. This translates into CASSLFRGDGYTF.

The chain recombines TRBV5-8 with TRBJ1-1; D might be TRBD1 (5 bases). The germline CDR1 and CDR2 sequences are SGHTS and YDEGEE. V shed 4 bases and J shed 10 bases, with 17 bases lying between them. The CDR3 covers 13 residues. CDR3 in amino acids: CASSPNLGVVAFF. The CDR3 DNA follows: TGTGCCAGCAGCCCTAACCTAGGGGTCGTAGCTTTCTTT.

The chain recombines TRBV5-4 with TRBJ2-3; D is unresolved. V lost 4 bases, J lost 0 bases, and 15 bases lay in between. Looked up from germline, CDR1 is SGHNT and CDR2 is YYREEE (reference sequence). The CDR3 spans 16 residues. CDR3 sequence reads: CASSLLGRPSTDTQYF. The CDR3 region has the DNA TGTGCCAGCAGCCTCTTGGGCCGCCCAAGCACAGATACGCAGTATTTT.

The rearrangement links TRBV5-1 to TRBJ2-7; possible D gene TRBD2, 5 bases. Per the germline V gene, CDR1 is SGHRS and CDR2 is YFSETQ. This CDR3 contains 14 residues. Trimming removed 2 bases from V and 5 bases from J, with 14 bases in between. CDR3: CASSLMGADNEQYF. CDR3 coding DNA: TGCGCCAGCAGCTTAATGGGAGCAGACAACGAGCAGTACTTC.

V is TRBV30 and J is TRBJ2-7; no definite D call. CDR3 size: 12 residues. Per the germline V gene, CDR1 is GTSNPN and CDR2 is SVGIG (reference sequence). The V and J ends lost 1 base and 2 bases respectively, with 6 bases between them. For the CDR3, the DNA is TGTGCCTGGAGTGCACGGGCCTACGAGCAGTACTTC. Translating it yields CAWSARAYEQYF.

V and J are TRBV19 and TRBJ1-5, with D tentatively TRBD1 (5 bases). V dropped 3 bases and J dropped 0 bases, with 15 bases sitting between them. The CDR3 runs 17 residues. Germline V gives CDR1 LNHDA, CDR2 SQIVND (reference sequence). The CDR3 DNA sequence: TGTGCCAGTAGTATCGCCTCCCCCAGGGATAGCAATCAGCCCCAGCATTTT. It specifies CASSIASPRDSNQPQHF. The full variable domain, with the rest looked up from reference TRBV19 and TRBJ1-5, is DGGITQSPKYLFRKEGQNVTLSCEQNLNHDAMYWYRQDPGQGLRLIYYSQIVNDFQKGDIAEGYSVSREKKESFPLTVTSAQKNPTAFYLCASSIASPRDSNQPQHFGDGTRLSIL.

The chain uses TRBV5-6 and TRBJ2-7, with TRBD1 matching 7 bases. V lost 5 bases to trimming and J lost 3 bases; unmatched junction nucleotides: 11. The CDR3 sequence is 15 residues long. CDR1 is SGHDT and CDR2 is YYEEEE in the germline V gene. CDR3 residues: CASSEDREWGYEQYF. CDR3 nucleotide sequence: TGTGCCAGCAGTGAAGACAGGGAGTGGGGCTACGAGCAGTACTTC.

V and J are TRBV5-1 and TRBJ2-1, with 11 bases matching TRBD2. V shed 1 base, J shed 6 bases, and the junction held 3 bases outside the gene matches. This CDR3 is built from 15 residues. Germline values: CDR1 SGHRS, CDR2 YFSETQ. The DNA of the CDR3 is TGCGCCAGCAGCTTGCTAGCGGGGGGCCTCAATGAGCAGTTCTTC. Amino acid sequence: CASSLLAGGLNEQFF. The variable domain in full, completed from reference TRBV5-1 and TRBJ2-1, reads KAGVTQTPRYLIKTRGQQVTLSCSPISGHRSVSWYQQTPGQGLQFLFEYFSETQRNKGNFPGRFSGRQFSNSRSEMNVSTLELGDSALYLCASSLLAGGLNEQFFGPGTRLTVL.

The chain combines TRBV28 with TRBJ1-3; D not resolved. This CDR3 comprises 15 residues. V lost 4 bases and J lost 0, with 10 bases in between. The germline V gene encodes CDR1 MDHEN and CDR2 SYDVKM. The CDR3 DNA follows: TGTGCCAGCAGTTCGACTCTTAACTCTGGAAACACCATATATTTT. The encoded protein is CASSSTLNSGNTIYF.

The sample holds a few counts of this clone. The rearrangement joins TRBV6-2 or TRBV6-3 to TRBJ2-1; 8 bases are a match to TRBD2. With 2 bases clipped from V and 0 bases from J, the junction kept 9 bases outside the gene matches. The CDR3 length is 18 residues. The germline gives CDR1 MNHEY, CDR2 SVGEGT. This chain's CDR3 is CASSYGGLAGLSYNEQFF. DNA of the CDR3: TGTGCCAGCAGTTACGGTGGGCTAGCGGGTCTCTCCTACAATGAGCAGTTCTTC.

CDR3 in amino acids: CASSQANLGTSGRTSTDTQYF. CDR3 sequence (DNA): TGTGCCAGCAGCCAAGCTAACCTTGGGACTAGCGGGAGGACTAGCACAGATACGCAGTATTTT. This chain joins TRBV14 and TRBJ2-3; 15 bases align to TRBD2. The germline V gene encodes CDR1 SGHDN and CDR2 FVKESK. J gave up 0 bases and V 1 base, and 11 bases lay outside the gene matches. The CDR3 length is 21 residues.

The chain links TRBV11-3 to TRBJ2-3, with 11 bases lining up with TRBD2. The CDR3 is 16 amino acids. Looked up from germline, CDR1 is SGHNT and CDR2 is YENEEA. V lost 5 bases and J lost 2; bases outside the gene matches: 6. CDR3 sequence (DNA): TGTGCCAGCAGCCCGGGGACTAGCGGCCCCACAGATACGCAGTATTTT. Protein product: CASSPGTSGPTDTQYF.

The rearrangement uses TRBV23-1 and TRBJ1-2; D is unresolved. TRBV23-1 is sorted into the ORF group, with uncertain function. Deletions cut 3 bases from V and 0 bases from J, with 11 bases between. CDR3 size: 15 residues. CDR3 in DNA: TGCGCCAGCAGTCATAACACCCCAGCTAACTATGGCTACACCTTC. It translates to CASSHNTPANYGYTF.

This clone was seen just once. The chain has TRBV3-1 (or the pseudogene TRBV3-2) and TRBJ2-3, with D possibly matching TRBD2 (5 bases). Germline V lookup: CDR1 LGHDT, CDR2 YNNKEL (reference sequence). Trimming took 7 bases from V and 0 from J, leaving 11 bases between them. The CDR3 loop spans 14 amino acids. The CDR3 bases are TGTGCCAGCACCGATAGCGTTAGCACAGATACGCAGTATTTT. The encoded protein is CASTDSVSTDTQYF.

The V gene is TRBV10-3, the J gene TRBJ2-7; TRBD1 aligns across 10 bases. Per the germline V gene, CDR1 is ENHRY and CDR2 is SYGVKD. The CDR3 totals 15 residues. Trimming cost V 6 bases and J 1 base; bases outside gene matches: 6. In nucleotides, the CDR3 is TGTGCCATCAGAATAGGACAGGGGGAATCCTACGAGCAGTACTTC. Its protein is CAIRIGQGESYEQYF.

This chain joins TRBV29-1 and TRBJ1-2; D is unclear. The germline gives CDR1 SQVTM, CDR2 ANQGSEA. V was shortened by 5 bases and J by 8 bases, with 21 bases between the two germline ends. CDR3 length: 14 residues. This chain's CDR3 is CSVTRLGREGGYTF. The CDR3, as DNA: TGCAGCGTTACTAGACTAGGCCGGGAAGGCGGCTACACCTTC.

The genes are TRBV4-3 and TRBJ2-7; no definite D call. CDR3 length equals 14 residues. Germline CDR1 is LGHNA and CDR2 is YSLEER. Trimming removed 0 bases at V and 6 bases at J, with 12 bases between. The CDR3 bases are TGCGCCAGCAGCCAAGATCTTCCGGTTCTCGAGCAGTACTTC. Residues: CASSQDLPVLEQYF.

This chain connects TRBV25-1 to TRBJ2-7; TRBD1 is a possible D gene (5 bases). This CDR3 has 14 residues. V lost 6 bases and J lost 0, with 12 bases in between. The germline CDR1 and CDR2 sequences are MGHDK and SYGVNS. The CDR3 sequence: CASRAQGPSYEQYF. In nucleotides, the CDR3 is TGTGCCAGCAGGGCCCAGGGCCCCTCCTACGAGCAGTACTTC.